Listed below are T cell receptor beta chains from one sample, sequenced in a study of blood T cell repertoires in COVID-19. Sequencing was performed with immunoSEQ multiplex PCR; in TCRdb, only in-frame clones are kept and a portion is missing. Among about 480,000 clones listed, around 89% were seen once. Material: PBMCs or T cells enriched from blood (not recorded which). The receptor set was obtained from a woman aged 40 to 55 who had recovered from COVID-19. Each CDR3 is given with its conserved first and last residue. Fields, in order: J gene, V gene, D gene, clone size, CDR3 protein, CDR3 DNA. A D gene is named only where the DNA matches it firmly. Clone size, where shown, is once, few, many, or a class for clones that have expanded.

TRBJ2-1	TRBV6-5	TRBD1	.	CASLPGQGTPEQFF	TGTGCCAGTCTACCGGGACAGGGGACCCCGGAGCAGTTCTTC
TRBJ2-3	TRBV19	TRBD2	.	CASSISGGRALGLTDTQYF	TGTGCCAGTAGTATATCGGGCGGGAGGGCCTTGGGACTGACAGATACGCAGTATTTT
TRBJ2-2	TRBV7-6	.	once	CASSPPTANTGELFF	TGTGCCAGCAGCCCCCCGACTGCAAACACCGGGGAGCTGTTTTTT
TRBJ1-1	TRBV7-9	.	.	CASSLFITGRSIEAFF	TGTGCCAGCAGCTTATTCATAACAGGGCGAAGTATAGAAGCTTTCTTT
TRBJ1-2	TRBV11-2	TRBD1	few	CASSPSTGQRYGYTF	TGTGCCAGCAGCCCGTCGACAGGGCAGAGATATGGCTACACCTTC
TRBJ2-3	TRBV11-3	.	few	CASSLNGSPTDTQYF	TGTGCCAGCAGCTTGAACGGGAGTCCTACAGATACGCAGTATTTT
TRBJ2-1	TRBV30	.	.	CAWRPGFYNEQFF	TGTGCCTGGAGGCCAGGTTTCTACAATGAGCAGTTCTTC
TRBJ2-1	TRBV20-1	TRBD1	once	CSASRTGKNEQFF	TGCAGTGCTAGTCGGACAGGGAAGAATGAGCAGTTCTTC
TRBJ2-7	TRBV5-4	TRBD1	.	CASSRGTGNYEQYF	TGTGCCAGCAGCCGCGGGACAGGGAACTACGAGCAGTACTTC
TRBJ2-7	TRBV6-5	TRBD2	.	CASSYSLAGVEQYF	TGTGCCAGCAGTTACTCTCTAGCGGGAGTCGAGCAGTACTTC
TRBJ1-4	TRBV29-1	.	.	CSVESDSPGEKLFF	TGCAGCGTTGAAAGCGACTCCCCGGGTGAAAAACTGTTTTTT
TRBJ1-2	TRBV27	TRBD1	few	CASTPRQGGYGYTF	TGTGCCAGCACTCCGCGACAGGGTGGCTATGGCTACACCTTC
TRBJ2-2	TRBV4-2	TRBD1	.	CASSQELTGATGELFF	TGTGCCAGCAGCCAAGAGTTGACAGGGGCCACCGGGGAGCTGTTTTTT
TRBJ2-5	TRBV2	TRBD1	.	CASRTNRQGQETQYF	TGTGCCAGCAGGACTAACCGACAGGGCCAAGAGACCCAGTACTTC
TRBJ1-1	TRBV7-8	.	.	CASSPLYMNTEAFF	TGTGCCAGCAGCCCCCTGTACATGAACACTGAAGCTTTCTTT
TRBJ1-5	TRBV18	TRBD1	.	CASSPEQGSNQPQHF	TGTGCCAGCTCACCAGAACAGGGGAGCAATCAGCCCCAGCATTTT
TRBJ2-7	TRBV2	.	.	CASSVRGLEQYF	TGTGCCAGCAGTGTGCGGGGGCTCGAGCAGTACTTC
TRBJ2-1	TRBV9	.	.	CASSVTSSYNEQFF	TGTGCCAGCAGCGTTACTAGCTCCTACAATGAGCAGTTCTTC
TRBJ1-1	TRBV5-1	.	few	CASSLEAETEAFF	TGCGCCAGCAGCTTGGAAGCGGAGACTGAAGCTTTCTTT
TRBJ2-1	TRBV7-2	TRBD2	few	CASSLTGTSNEQFF	TGTGCCAGCAGCTTAACCGGGACTAGCAATGAGCAGTTCTTC
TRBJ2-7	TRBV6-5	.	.	CASSSRVSYEQYF	TGTGCCAGCAGTTCCAGGGTTTCCTACGAGCAGTACTTC
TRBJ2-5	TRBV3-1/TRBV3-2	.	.	CASSYSVETQYF	TGTGCCAGCAGCTATAGCGTTGAGACCCAGTACTTC
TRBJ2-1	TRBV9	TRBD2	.	CASSHERGGDNEQFF	TGTGCCAGCAGCCACGAGCGGGGGGGAGACAATGAGCAGTTCTTC
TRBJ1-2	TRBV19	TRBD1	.	CASQGAGPYGYTF	TGTGCCAGCCAGGGGGCCGGTCCCTATGGCTACACCTTC
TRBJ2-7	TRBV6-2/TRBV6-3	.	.	CASSSVGGNTYEQYF	TGTGCCAGCAGTTCAGTGGGAGGCAACACCTACGAGCAGTACTTC
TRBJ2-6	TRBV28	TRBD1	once	CASTPRQGTVAGANVLTF	TGTGCCAGCACCCCAAGACAGGGGACGGTCGCTGGGGCCAACGTCCTGACTTTC
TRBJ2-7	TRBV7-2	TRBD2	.	CASSALTGTILYEQYF	TGTGCCAGCAGCGCCCTCACCGGGACTATCCTCTACGAGCAGTACTTC
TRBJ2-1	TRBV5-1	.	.	CASTARTNTIYNEQFF	TGCGCCAGCACAGCCCGGACTAACACCATCTACAATGAGCAGTTCTTC
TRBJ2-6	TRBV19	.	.	CASSIWGSQAGANVLTF	TGTGCCAGTAGTATCTGGGGCAGCCAAGCAGGGGCCAACGTCCTGACTTTC
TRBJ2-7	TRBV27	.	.	CASSLTGAYEQYF	TGTGCCAGCAGTCTCACGGGGGCCTACGAGCAGTACTTC
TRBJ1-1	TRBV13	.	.	CASSLISGFRTEAFF	TGTGCCAGCAGCCTAATTTCAGGGTTTCGCACTGAAGCTTTCTTT
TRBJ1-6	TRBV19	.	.	CASSSRENSPLHF	TGTGCCAGTAGTAGCCGCGAGAATTCACCCCTCCACTTT
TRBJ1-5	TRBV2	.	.	CASSSLGVSNQPQHF	TGTGCCAGCAGTTCCTTGGGAGTTAGCAATCAGCCCCAGCATTTT
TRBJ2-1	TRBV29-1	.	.	CSVVSSSYNEQFF	TGCAGCGTTGTCTCTAGCTCCTACAATGAGCAGTTCTTC
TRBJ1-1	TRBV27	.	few	CASSLNRVTEAFF	TGTGCCAGCAGTTTGAACAGGGTAACTGAAGCTTTCTTT
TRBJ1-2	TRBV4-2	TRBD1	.	CASSQATGRANYGYTF	TGTGCCAGCAGCCAAGCGACAGGGAGAGCTAACTATGGCTACACCTTC
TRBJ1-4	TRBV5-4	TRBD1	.	CASSYLPTTGVEKLFF	TGTGCCAGCAGCTATCTTCCGACGACAGGGGTAGAAAAACTGTTTTTT
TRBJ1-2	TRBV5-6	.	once	CASSLGPGLDYGYTF	TGTGCCAGCAGCTTGGGTCCAGGGTTAGACTATGGCTACACCTTC
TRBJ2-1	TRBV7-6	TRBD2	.	CASSLVPAGVGYNEQFF	TGTGCCAGCAGCTTAGTCCCAGCGGGAGTGGGTTACAATGAGCAGTTCTTC
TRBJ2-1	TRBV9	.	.	CASSPSSYNEQFF	TGTGCCAGCAGCCCTAGCTCCTACAATGAGCAGTTCTTC